Following are 29 T cell receptor beta chains from one sample sequenced in a study of blood T cells in healthy people across ages. A J-beta primer mix and a sample-barcoded 5' primer were used in a second PCR of roughly 7 to 12 cycles. TCRdb passed the 5' RACE reads through MiXCR, listing each CDR3 protein once. Here the sample spans 2 million or so distinct CDR3 sequences, around 50% being singletons. The sequencing sample was made of blood. The receptors stem from a woman in her thirties or forties in good health.

This clonotype came up a few times. The chain is built from TRBV9 and TRBJ2-5, with TRBD2 matching over 11 bases. CDR1 and CDR2 (germline): SGDLS, YYNGEE. With V trimmed by 5 bases and J by 1 base, 7 bases remained unmatched. This CDR3 has 16 residues. In DNA form, the CDR3 reads TGTGCCAGCAGTATCCTAGCGGGGGGTATCCAAGAGACCCAGTACTTC. It codes for CASSILAGGIQETQYF.

This clonotype was seen just once. The CDR3 region is CASSFSSGTGYGYTF. In nucleotides, the CDR3 is TGTGCCAGCAGCTTTTCGTCCGGGACAGGCTATGGCTACACCTTC. V gene TRBV11-2 combines with J gene TRBJ1-2; 8 bases match TRBD1. Germline V gene lookup returns CDR1 SGHAT and CDR2 FQNNGV. CDR3 length equals 15 residues. Trimming removed 3 bases from V and 4 bases from J; junction bases left unmatched: 7. Looking up the rest from reference TRBV11-2 and TRBJ1-2 gives the full variable domain: EAGVAQSPRYKIIEKRQSVAFWCNPISGHATLYWYQQILGQGPKLLIQFQNNGVVDDSQLPKDRFSAERLKGVDSTLKIQPAKLEDSAVYLCASSFSSGTGYGYTFGSGTRLTVV.

V gene TRBV10-1 combines with J gene TRBJ2-1, with a tentative D call TRBD1 (5 bases). Per germline, CDR1 WNHNN and CDR2 SYGVQD (reference sequence). CDR3 length: 15 amino acids. The V end lost 4 bases, the J end lost 2 bases, and 12 bases lay between the germline ends. As DNA, the CDR3 is TGCGCCAGCAGTGGGAGTCAAGGGGCCTACAATGAGCAGTTCTTC. This encodes CASSGSQGAYNEQFF.

The chain links TRBV28 to TRBJ2-7; 7 bases agree with TRBD1. The ends lost 2 bases at V and 2 bases at J; junction bases unmatched: 3. CDR3 length equals 14 residues. Germline loops: CDR1 MDHEN, CDR2 SYDVKM. The CDR3 sequence: CASSLTGAAYEQYF. In DNA form, the CDR3 reads TGTGCCAGCAGTTTAACAGGGGCCGCCTACGAGCAGTACTTC.

The V gene is TRBV27, the J gene TRBJ2-1; unclear D gene. Germline CDR1 is MNHEY and CDR2 is SMNVEV (reference sequence). CDR3 length: 14 residues. Deletions cut 3 bases from V and 0 bases from J, with 6 bases between. The CDR3 reads CASSLYPSYNEQFF. DNA for the CDR3: TGTGCCAGCAGTTTGTACCCCTCCTACAATGAGCAGTTCTTC.

The chain joins TRBV12-3 or TRBV12-4 to TRBJ1-1; 8 bases are shared with TRBD1. The CDR3 runs to 15 residues. The V segment lost 5 bases and the J segment 4 bases; nucleotides outside the gene matches: 9. The CDR3 DNA follows: TGTGCCAGCAGTCTTCACAGGGGGGGGGGCACTGAAGCTTTCTTT. As protein: CASSLHRGGGTEAFF.

CDR3 nucleotide sequence: TGTGCCAGCAGCTTAACAGGGGTCCCCAGGTCTGAGCAGTACTTC. Its protein product is CASSLTGVPRSEQYF. The chain combines TRBV7-2 with TRBJ2-5, with 7 bases that match TRBD1. After removal of 2 bases from V and 11 bases from J, the junction contained 14 bases not matched to a gene. From germline, CDR1 is SGHTA and CDR2 FQGNSA. The CDR3 spans 15 residues.

The chain combines TRBV27 with TRBJ2-1; the match to TRBD2 covers 9 bases. The CDR3 extends over 15 amino acids. Germline V gene data show CDR1 as MNHEY and CDR2 as SMNVEV (reference sequence). V was pared by 4 bases and J by 2 bases, with 3 bases of the junction left unmatched. Here the CDR3 reads CASSWASGAYNEQFF. As DNA, the CDR3 is TGTGCCAGCAGTTGGGCTAGCGGGGCCTACAATGAGCAGTTCTTC.

This clonotype was counted a few times. The chain recombines TRBV27 with TRBJ1-2; TRBD1 agrees at 7 bases. The ends lost 5 bases at V and 4 bases at J; junction bases unmatched: 10. The germline gives CDR1 MNHEY, CDR2 SMNVEV (reference sequence). This CDR3 contains 15 residues. In DNA form, the CDR3 reads TGTGCCAGCAGTCCAGGAGGAGGGGGCACCTATGGCTACACCTTC. It is translated as CASSPGGGGTYGYTF.

The J gene is TRBJ1-1, the V gene TRBV29-1; D is possibly TRBD1 (6 bases). This CDR3 is 13 amino acids long. Between the trimmed V and J ends, which lost 8 bases and 4 bases, there was a span of 17 bases. Germline loops: CDR1 SQVTM, CDR2 ANQGSEA. This CDR3 reads CSTVGGDGTEAFF. As DNA, the CDR3 is TGCAGCACCGTAGGGGGTGACGGCACTGAAGCTTTCTTT.

This chain joins TRBV4-2 and TRBJ1-2; unclear D gene. The CDR3 is 15 residues long. The V end was cut by 0 bases, the J end by 6 bases, with 14 bases between. CDR1 is LGHNA and CDR2 is YNFKEQ in the germline V gene. The DNA for the CDR3 is TGTGCCAGCAGCCAAGATCCTGGGTCTGTTGATGGCTACACCTTC. Its protein product is CASSQDPGSVDGYTF.

This clonotype came up many times. V gene TRBV5-5 combines with J gene TRBJ2-7; D not resolved. The V and J ends lost 2 bases and 0 bases respectively, with 6 bases between them. The CDR3 runs to 13 residues. Germline lookup yields CDR1 SGHKS and CDR2 YYEKEE (reference sequence). The CDR3 DNA follows: TGTGCCAGCAGCTTAACTACCTCCTACGAGCAGTACTTC. Translation: CASSLTTSYEQYF.

This clonotype appeared a few times. V and J are TRBV12-3 or TRBV12-4 and TRBJ2-5; D is unresolved. V dropped 2 bases and J dropped 5 bases, with 15 bases sitting between them. The CDR3 loop spans 15 amino acids. The CDR3 bases are TGTGCCAGCAGTTTACTATCCAGCGTCGCGGAGACCCAGTACTTC. Its translation: CASSLLSSVAETQYF.

J is TRBJ2-1 and V is TRBV5-1, with D tentatively TRBD2 (5 bases). This CDR3 spans 14 amino acids. Trimming shortened V by 0 bases and J by 12 bases, and 16 bases separated the two germline ends. Per the germline V gene, CDR1 is SGHRS and CDR2 is YFSETQ. As DNA, the CDR3 is TGCGCCAGCAGCTTGGTCGATACTCGGGATGGGCAGTTCTTC. Translating it yields CASSLVDTRDGQFF.

Only a few counts were recorded for this clonotype. The V and J genes are TRBV27 and TRBJ2-7, with a tentative D call TRBD2 (5 bases). The CDR3 consists of 15 residues. Trimming pared 4 bases from V and 3 bases from J, leaving 16 bases between. Per the germline V gene, CDR1 is MNHEY and CDR2 is SMNVEV (reference sequence). The CDR3 sequence is CASSSPGGLYYEQYF. The CDR3 nucleotides are TGTGCCAGCAGTTCCCCCGGCGGACTCTACTACGAGCAGTACTTC.

In this sample, this clonotype turned up a few times. This sequence joins TRBV20-1 and TRBJ2-1; tentatively, D is TRBD2 (7 bases). Deletions cut 5 bases from V and 6 bases from J, with 26 bases between. The CDR3 totals 17 residues. Germline V gene data show CDR1 as DFQATT and CDR2 as SNEGSKA (reference sequence). For the CDR3, the DNA is TGCAGTGCTCAAAGGGGCCGGGGGGCGGTCGGATTCAATGAGCAGTTCTTC. This encodes CSAQRGRGAVGFNEQFF.

This clonotype came up a few times. The chain recombines TRBV4-2 with TRBJ2-3, with D perhaps TRBD2 (6 bases). Germline loops: CDR1 LGHNA, CDR2 YNFKEQ. The CDR3 extends over 15 amino acids. Trimming removed 3 bases at V and 2 bases at J, with 12 bases between. CDR3 nucleotides: TGTGCCAGCAGCCATTTCCGGGACTCCACAGATACGCAGTATTTT. Translated, it gives CASSHFRDSTDTQYF.

The V gene is TRBV6-5, the J gene TRBJ2-3, with 8 nucleotides matching TRBD2. Per germline, CDR1 MNHEY and CDR2 SVGAGI. Germline trimming cut 8 bases from V and 10 bases from J; bases unmatched to any gene: 5. The CDR3 sequence is 11 residues long. Written as DNA, the CDR3 is TGTGCCAGCCGGAGCGGGGGTCCGCAGTATTTT. It encodes CASRSGGPQYF.

In its sample, this clonotype was seen many times. The CDR3 protein is CASGLVPSGQKGEQFF. The DNA of the CDR3 is TGTGCTAGTGGTTTGGTACCCTCCGGACAGAAGGGTGAGCAGTTCTTC. This chain joins TRBV12-5 and TRBJ2-1; D may be TRBD1 (6 bases). V lost 0 bases, J lost 9 bases, and 18 bases lay in between. CDR1 is LGHNT, CDR2 FRNRAP, per germline. This CDR3 comprises 16 residues.

This chain uses TRBV11-2 with TRBJ2-7; TRBD2 might be the D (6 bases). Germline lookup yields CDR1 SGHAT and CDR2 FQNNGV. V lost 7 bases and J lost 4, with 20 bases in between. The CDR3 contains 15 residues. CDR3 in amino acids: CASTIIARGGYEQYF. In nucleotides, the CDR3 is TGTGCCAGCACCATCATCGCGAGGGGAGGATACGAGCAGTACTTC.

This chain connects TRBV12-3 or TRBV12-4 to TRBJ2-5, with D unresolved. The CDR3 consists of 14 residues. V was clipped by 4 bases and J by 5 bases, with 14 bases between them. The CDR3 here is CASSSYSFGETQYF. The DNA of the CDR3 is TGTGCCAGCAGTTCATACAGCTTCGGGGAGACCCAGTACTTC.

This chain links TRBV7-2 with TRBJ1-2; D is perhaps TRBD1 (6 bases). Germline V gene lookup returns CDR1 SGHTA and CDR2 FQGNSA. The length of the CDR3 is 16 residues. Trimming removed 1 base at V and 2 bases at J, with 14 bases between. The CDR3 DNA is TGTGCCAGCAGCTTAGAGCGGGGGCTAATAAACTATGGCTACACCTTC. Protein: CASSLERGLINYGYTF. Variable domain in full (rest from reference TRBV7-2 and TRBJ1-2): GAGVSQSPSNKVTEKGKDVELRCDPISGHTALYWYRQSLGQGLEFLIYFQGNSAPDKSGLPSDRFSAERTGGSVSTLTIQRTQQEDSAVYLCASSLERGLINYGYTFGSGTRLTVV.

The chain is built from TRBV4-1 and TRBJ2-7, with D possibly TRBD2 on 6 matching bases. The length of the CDR3 is 15 residues. The ends were cut back, 0 bases at V and 12 bases at J, with 21 bases in the middle. Germline-derived CDR1 and CDR2 are MGHRA and YSYEKL. For the CDR3, the DNA is TGCGCCAGCAGCCAAGAGGGCGGGACGGGCCGAGAGTGGTACTTC. Protein sequence: CASSQEGGTGREWYF.

This clonotype showed up just a few times. This chain links TRBV24-1 with TRBJ2-4; D unclear. Germline V gene data show CDR1 as KGHDR and CDR2 as SFDVKD. Trimming pared 2 bases from V and 2 bases from J, leaving 9 bases between. This CDR3 comprises 15 residues. CDR3 DNA: TGTGCCACCAGTGATTCGACTCGCCCCAAAAACATTCAGTACTTC. Encoded protein: CATSDSTRPKNIQYF.

In this sample, this clonotype turned up a few times. The germline gene is not matched at one end of the junction; a read error may be the cause. This chain connects TRBV15 to TRBJ2-1, with 8 bases lining up with TRBD2. Germline CDR1 is LNHNV and CDR2 is YYDKDF (reference sequence). The CDR3 has 15 amino acids. The CDR3 protein is CATRRGRGDYNEQFF. As DNA, the CDR3 is TGTGCCACCAGGAGAGGGCGGGGGGACTACAATGAGCAGTTCTTC.

The CDR3 here is CASRPQPGSDFYEQYF. Here the CDR3 DNA reads TGTGCCAGCAGACCCCAACCTGGGAGCGACTTTTACGAGCAGTACTTC. V and J are TRBV7-2 and TRBJ2-5; the D gene is possibly TRBD2 (5 bases). The DNA end is more similar to TRBJ2-7, so the J call may be wrong. CDR3 length: 16 amino acids. Germline V gene data show CDR1 as SGHTA and CDR2 as FQGNSA.

A few counts support this clonotype. The V call is TRBV3-1, the J call TRBJ1-1; TRBD1 might be the D (5 bases). This CDR3 region has 14 residues. The V gene lost 0 bases and the J gene lost 4 bases, with 9 bases spanning the gap. Germline values: CDR1 LGHDT, CDR2 YNNKEL (reference sequence). Here the CDR3 DNA reads TGTGCCAGCAGCCAAGATGTCAGGGTCACTGAAGCTTTCTTT. This codes for CASSQDVRVTEAFF.

This clonotype was observed once. The V and J genes are TRBV14 and TRBJ2-5, with D possibly being TRBD1 or TRBD2 (6 bases each). The CDR3 covers 14 residues. The ends were cut back, 0 bases at V and 5 bases at J, with 10 bases in the middle. The germline CDR1 and CDR2 sequences are SGHDN and FVKESK. The CDR3 DNA reads TGTGCCAGCAGCCAAGACGGGGGCGATGAGACCCAGTACTTC. Amino acid sequence: CASSQDGGDETQYF. The whole variable domain, remainder taken from reference TRBV14 and TRBJ2-5, is EAGVTQFPSHSVIEKGQTVTLRCDPISGHDNLYWYRRVMGKEIKFLLHFVKESKQDESGMPNNRFLAERTGGTYSTLKVQPAELEDSGVYFCASSQDGGDETQYFGPGTRLLVL.

The V and J genes are TRBV6-2 or TRBV6-3 and TRBJ2-5; no clear D gene. V lost 7 bases, J lost 2 bases, and 14 bases lay in between. Germline V lookup: CDR1 MNHEY, CDR2 SVGEGT. This CDR3 comprises 14 residues. CDR3 in DNA: TGTGCCAGCACGCCGGCCGATCTGCAAGAGACCCAGTACTTC. Protein product: CASTPADLQETQYF.